The clone carrying this T cell receptor beta chain has only a few counts. What it binds is not known. The data stem from a study of vaccination effects on CD4 cells after COVID-19. The wider study: All participants had two doses of either the BNT162b2 or mRNA-1273 vaccine. The study, taken as a whole, reports: The post-vaccine spike-reactive clones of convalescents showed a predominance of new vaccine-induced clones. After vaccination, at late timepoints, clones induced by infection and by vaccine contracted markedly.

Assay used: immunoSEQ multiplex PCR; TCRdb lists only in-frame clones, some missing. The repertoire includes tens of thousands of clones, around 79% of them detected once, and about 19% sits in the top ten. CDR1 SEHNR and CDR2 FQNEAQ come from the germline V gene (reference sequence). V was clipped by 3 bases and J by 1 base, with 12 bases between them. This CDR3 region has 15 residues. ViraFEST used viral peptide pools to expand antigen-specific CD4+ T cells before sequencing. Researchers isolated CD4+ T cells once approximately ten days of culture had elapsed. Confirmation by PCR established that the person had SARS-CoV-2 infection between March and December 2020.

The clonotype comes from a human donor who had a prior SARS-CoV-2 infection. V gene TRBV7-9 combines with J gene TRBJ1-2, with D uncertain. The material was CD4+ T cells from PBMCs cultured with HCoV-NL63 spike peptides, obtained before COVID-19 vaccination. The DNA for the CDR3 is TGTGCCAGCAGCTTGGCGGTTGATTTTAACTATGGCTACACCTTC. It encodes CASSLAVDFNYGYTF.